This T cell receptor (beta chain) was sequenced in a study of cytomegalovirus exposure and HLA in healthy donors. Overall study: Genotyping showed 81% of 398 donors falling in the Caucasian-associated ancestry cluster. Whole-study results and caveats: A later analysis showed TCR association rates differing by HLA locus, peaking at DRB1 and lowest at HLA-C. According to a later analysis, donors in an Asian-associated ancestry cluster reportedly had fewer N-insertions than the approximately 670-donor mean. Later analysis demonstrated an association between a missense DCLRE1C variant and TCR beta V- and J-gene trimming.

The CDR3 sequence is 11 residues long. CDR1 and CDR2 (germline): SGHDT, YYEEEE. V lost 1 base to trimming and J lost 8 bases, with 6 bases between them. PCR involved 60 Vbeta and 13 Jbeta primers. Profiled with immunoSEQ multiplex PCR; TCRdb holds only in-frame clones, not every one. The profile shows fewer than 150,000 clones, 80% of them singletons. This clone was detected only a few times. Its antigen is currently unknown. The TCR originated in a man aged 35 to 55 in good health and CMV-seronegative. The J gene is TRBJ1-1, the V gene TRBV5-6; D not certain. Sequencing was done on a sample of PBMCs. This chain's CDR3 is CASSLFQEAFF. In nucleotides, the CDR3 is TGTGCCAGCAGCTTGTTTCAGGAAGCTTTCTTT.